A selection of T cell receptor beta chains follows, all from one sample in a study of T cell responses to AZD1222 COVID-19 vaccine. Assay: immunoSEQ multiplex PCR; the TCRdb copy retains only in-frame clones and omits some. The table has 100,000 to 150,000 clones, about 90% seen once. Sequenced material: peripheral blood, taken on day 0 of AZD1222 vaccination. Receptors were obtained from an adult in good health. Both conserved end residues are part of each CDR3. D genes are given only for firm matches. Size is stated for part of the rows, as once, few or many counts, or as a class when the clone is expanded.

clone size	V gene	D gene	CDR3 length	J gene	CDR3 protein	CDR3 DNA
NA	TRBV2	NA	16	TRBJ2-2	CASSADRGGVGGELFF	TGTGCCAGCAGCGCTGATAGAGGAGGGGTTGGCGGGGAGCTGTTTTTT
NA	TRBV20-1	NA	15	TRBJ1-1	CSASPLRDTNTEAFF	TGCAGTGCTAGTCCCCTGAGGGACACCAACACTGAAGCTTTCTTT
NA	TRBV19	TRBD2	15	TRBJ2-7	CASSRLAGGLYEQYF	TGTGCCAGTAGTAGACTAGCGGGAGGACTCTACGAGCAGTACTTC
NA	TRBV7-8	NA	17	TRBJ1-6	CASSLFRAGSEGSPLHF	TGTGCCAGCAGCTTATTTAGGGCAGGGTCAGAGGGTTCACCCCTCCACTTT
NA	TRBV30	NA	13	TRBJ2-1	CAWDPLQYNEQFF	TGTGCCTGGGACCCGTTACAATACAATGAGCAGTTCTTC
NA	TRBV4-1	NA	13	TRBJ1-1	CASSQEGGTEAFF	TGCGCCAGCAGCCAAGAGGGGGGCACTGAAGCTTTCTTT
NA	TRBV13	NA	15	TRBJ2-4	CASSPGGQAKNIQYF	TGTGCCAGCAGCCCCGGGGGACAGGCCAAAAACATTCAGTACTTC
NA	TRBV4-1	NA	12	TRBJ1-5	CASSHGSQPQHF	TGCGCCAGCAGCCATGGATCGCAGCCCCAGCATTTT
NA	TRBV16	NA	15	TRBJ2-7	CASSPGYSRHYEQYF	TGTGCCAGCAGTCCAGGGTACAGTCGACACTACGAGCAGTACTTC
NA	TRBV7-9	TRBD1	14	TRBJ1-1	CASSRGQGETEAFF	TGTGCCAGCAGCCGCGGACAGGGGGAAACTGAAGCTTTCTTT
NA	TRBV6-5	NA	14	TRBJ1-1	CASSYTAGDTEAFF	TGTGCCAGCAGTTACACGGCGGGGGACACTGAAGCTTTCTTT
NA	TRBV4-1	NA	13	TRBJ1-4	CASSQLEAEKLFF	TGCGCCAGCAGCCAGTTGGAGGCGGAAAAACTGTTTTTT
NA	TRBV5-1	TRBD1	15	TRBJ1-6	CASSSRTGGNSPLHF	TGCGCCAGCAGCTCCAGGACAGGGGGCAATTCACCCCTCCACTTT
NA	TRBV3-1/TRBV3-2	NA	12	TRBJ2-5	CASSLLGETQYF	TGTGCCAGCAGCCTCCTAGGAGAGACCCAGTACTTC
NA	TRBV29-1	NA	14	TRBJ2-1	CSGGLALSSDEQFF	TGCAGCGGGGGCCTCGCACTTTCCTCTGATGAGCAGTTCTTC
NA	TRBV5-4	NA	13	TRBJ2-3	CASSSRGTDTQYF	TGTGCCAGCAGCTCCCGTGGCACAGATACGCAGTATTTT
NA	TRBV19	TRBD1	15	TRBJ1-5	CASRGTGASNQPQHF	TGTGCCAGTAGGGGGACAGGCGCAAGCAATCAGCCCCAGCATTTT
NA	TRBV10-1	TRBD1	15	TRBJ2-7	CASSESGTGGDEQYF	TGCGCCAGCAGTGAGTCGGGGACAGGGGGCGACGAGCAGTACTTC
once	TRBV18	TRBD1	14	TRBJ1-5	CASSTGASNQPQHF	TGTGCCAGCTCTACAGGGGCGAGCAATCAGCCCCAGCATTTT
NA	TRBV18	NA	14	TRBJ1-5	CASPPRRSSQPQHF	TGTGCCAGCCCCCCGCGGCGGTCTTCTCAGCCCCAGCATTTT
NA	TRBV24-1	NA	9	TRBJ2-7	CATTRRPYF	TGTGCCACAACTAGAAGGCCGTACTTC
NA	TRBV20-1	TRBD1	11	TRBJ1-1	CSAGGQAGAFF	TGCAGTGCTGGCGGACAGGCGGGAGCTTTCTTT
NA	TRBV19	NA	14	TRBJ2-4	CASSMDGHKNIQYF	TGTGCCAGTAGTATGGACGGCCACAAAAACATTCAGTACTTC
NA	TRBV5-1	NA	15	TRBJ2-7	CASRPDPATTYEQYF	TGCGCCAGCAGACCTGACCCCGCCACCACCTACGAGCAGTACTTC
NA	TRBV6-2/TRBV6-3	NA	13	TRBJ1-2	CASSLTDTGGYTF	TGTGCCAGCAGTCTAACTGACACGGGCGGCTACACCTTC
NA	TRBV11-2	NA	13	TRBJ1-2	CASSLDFGGGYTF	TGTGCCAGCAGCTTAGATTTCGGGGGAGGCTACACCTTC
once	TRBV5-1	NA	13	TRBJ1-4	CASSITKGEKLFF	TGCGCCAGCAGTATAACAAAGGGGGAAAAACTGTTTTTT
NA	TRBV28	NA	15	TRBJ1-5	CASSPSTRGGQPQHF	TGTGCCAGCAGTCCTTCCACCAGGGGAGGGCAGCCCCAGCATTTT
NA	TRBV29-1	TRBD2	12	TRBJ2-5	CSVRGALETQYF	TGCAGCGTGCGGGGGGCCTTAGAGACCCAGTACTTC
NA	TRBV6-6	NA	12	TRBJ2-7	CASSYGTYEQYF	TGTGCCAGCAGTTACGGGACCTACGAGCAGTACTTC
NA	TRBV10-1	TRBD1	17	TRBJ1-5	CASRLEPGTGGNQPQHF	TGCGCCAGCAGACTCGAACCGGGGACAGGGGGTAATCAGCCCCAGCATTTT
NA	TRBV4-1	NA	14	TRBJ2-1	CASSQALARREQFF	TGCGCCAGCAGCCAAGCACTAGCCAGGAGAGAGCAGTTCTTC
NA	TRBV7-9	TRBD1	13	TRBJ2-7	CASSPPGQDEQYF	TGTGCCAGCAGCCCACCGGGACAGGACGAGCAGTACTTC
NA	TRBV28	NA	15	TRBJ1-1	CASSSPQAMNTEAFF	TGTGCCAGCAGCTCCCCTCAGGCCATGAACACTGAAGCTTTCTTT
once	TRBV24-1	NA	13	TRBJ1-2	CATSVGVFGGYTF	TGTGCCACCAGTGTGGGAGTATTTGGTGGCTACACCTTC
NA	TRBV11-2	NA	15	TRBJ2-2	CASSFVGSNTGELFF	TGTGCCAGCAGCTTCGTGGGGTCGAACACCGGGGAGCTGTTTTTT
once	TRBV20-1	NA	11	TRBJ2-7	CSARYDYEQYF	TGCAGTGCTAGGTATGACTACGAGCAGTACTTC
few	TRBV7-2	NA	17	TRBJ2-2	CASSKKTSLLNTGELFF	TGTGCCAGCAGTAAAAAAACTAGCCTCCTTAACACCGGGGAGCTGTTTTTT
NA	TRBV9	NA	13	TRBJ1-4	CASSGGPVEKLFF	TGTGCCAGCAGCGGGGGGCCGGTGGAAAAACTGTTTTTT
NA	TRBV30	NA	16	TRBJ1-6	CAWRPLGGLNNSPLHF	TGTGCCTGGAGACCCCTGGGGGGACTCAATAATTCACCCCTCCACTTT
NA	TRBV7-2	NA	14	TRBJ1-3	CASSLASSGNTIYF	TGTGCCAGCAGCTTAGCCTCCTCTGGAAACACCATATATTTT
few	TRBV18	TRBD1	16	TRBJ2-1	CASSPQGQGIYNEQFF	TGTGCCAGCTCACCCCAGGGACAGGGGATATACAATGAGCAGTTCTTC
NA	TRBV18	NA	13	TRBJ2-7	CASSRTDSYEQYF	TGTGCCAGCTCACGGACAGACTCCTACGAGCAGTACTTC
NA	TRBV19	TRBD1	15	TRBJ2-1	CASSTPGQGAHEQFF	TGTGCCAGTAGTACCCCGGGACAGGGGGCGCATGAGCAGTTCTTC
NA	TRBV5-1	NA	14	TRBJ2-1	CASSPRTVYNEQFF	TGCGCCAGCAGCCCACGGACAGTCTACAATGAGCAGTTCTTC
NA	TRBV2	TRBD2	13	TRBJ2-2	CASTRTSSGELFF	TGTGCCAGCACACGGACTAGCTCCGGGGAGCTGTTTTTT
NA	TRBV9	TRBD1	15	TRBJ2-5	CASSPARGYQETQYF	TGTGCCAGCAGTCCAGCCAGGGGGTACCAAGAGACCCAGTACTTC
NA	TRBV5-4	NA	14	TRBJ2-3	CASSLRQLTDTQYF	TGTGCCAGCAGCCTGCGACAGCTTACAGATACGCAGTATTTT
NA	TRBV11-2	NA	15	TRBJ2-3	CASSLQDTRTDTQYF	TGTGCCAGCAGCCTTCAGGACACCCGCACAGATACGCAGTATTTT
NA	TRBV4-3	NA	15	TRBJ2-3	CASSQGERGTDTQYF	TGCGCCAGCAGCCAAGGGGAACGGGGCACAGATACGCAGTATTTT
NA	TRBV2	TRBD1	16	TRBJ1-6	CASSDTTGGGNSPLHF	TGTGCCAGCAGCGACACTACAGGGGGCGGGAATTCACCCCTCCACTTT
NA	TRBV7-3	NA	14	TRBJ2-2	CASSLNSGAGELFF	TGTGCCAGCAGCTTAAATTCAGGGGCCGGGGAGCTGTTTTTT
NA	TRBV7-2	TRBD1	14	TRBJ1-6	CASTSGQGGSPLHF	TGTGCCAGCACTTCTGGGCAGGGGGGATCACCCCTCCACTTT
NA	TRBV6-2/TRBV6-3	NA	13	TRBJ1-1	CASSYIGGLEAFF	TGTGCCAGCAGTTACATCGGGGGACTAGAAGCTTTCTTT